The present T cell receptor (beta chain) was sequenced within a study of cytomegalovirus exposure and HLA in healthy donors. Healthy bone marrow donors supplied every sample. Notes on the study in general: The likely origin of a cluster of highly shared sequence variants was a sequencing artifact.

The PCR was carried out with 60 Vbeta primers and 13 Jbeta primers. Clones were sequenced by immunoSEQ multiplex PCR, and TCRdb holds only the in-frame ones, with some missing. This sample yields 110,000 or so clones, of which roughly 82% are seen a single time; roughly 5.2% belongs to the top ten. The CDR3 consists of 16 residues. CDR1 is SGHRS and CDR2 is YFSETQ in the germline V gene. The V end was cut by 2 bases, the J end by 1 base, with 15 bases between. This clone has more than one count but fewer than ten. Its specificity is unknown. The clonotype comes from a man between 18 and 35 years old in good health and CMV-seropositive. The rearrangement joins TRBV5-1 to TRBJ1-1, with D perhaps matching TRBD1 (6 bases). Material for sequencing was PBMCs. The CDR3 loop is CASSFAAGAPNTEAFF. CDR3 sequence (DNA): TGCGCCAGCAGCTTCGCTGCAGGGGCACCGAACACTGAAGCTTTCTTT. Full variable domain (remainder filled in from reference TRBV5-1 and TRBJ1-1): KAGVTQTPRYLIKTRGQQVTLSCSPISGHRSVSWYQQTPGQGLQFLFEYFSETQRNKGNFPGRFSGRQFSNSRSEMNVSTLELGDSALYLCASSFAAGAPNTEAFFGQGTRLTVV.